This T cell receptor (beta chain) came from a study of T cells in Graves' hyperthyroidism and ophthalmopathy (dated by TCRdb to the late 2010s). At the level of the whole study: Peripheral blood samples were taken at the time of initial diagnosis, prior to any treatment. To identify TCR V-J signatures that set the groups apart, the researchers used a discovery cohort of 90 to 100 patients, made up of 40 to 45 with Graves' ophthalmopathy and 57 with stable Graves' hyperthyroidism. Whether ophthalmopathy could be predicted prospectively was tested in an independent validation cohort made up of roughly 19 hyperthyroidism patients plus 17 patients who later progressed to ophthalmopathy. The 90 or so discovery patients were randomly split 7:3 into training and test sets. Thyroid tissue and blood T-cell repertoires from about 6 Graves' hyperthyroidism patients were also compared in the study. Following sampling, methimazole starting at 30 mg daily was given to hyperthyroidism patients, and high-dose intravenous methylprednisolone was given to ophthalmopathy patients. The paper reports TCR Vbeta CDR3 sequencing of roughly 140 peripheral blood samples: 40 to 45 ophthalmopathy, over 70 hyperthyroidism and approximately 17 progressor patients.

The paper as a whole reports these results and caveats: No statistical method was used to fix the sample size in advance, and group allocation was not hidden from the investigators. Ophthalmopathy was separated from stable hyperthyroidism by a 13 V-J signature model, with over 85% sensitivity and about 81% specificity obtained in cross-validation and 80%/75% obtained in testing. In validation, the model predicted progression to ophthalmopathy a median of roughly 6.5 months before onset, with roughly 71% sensitivity and just under 75% specificity. Most expanded thyroid clonotypes (frequency above 0.001) were also found in blood, which suggests that blood repertoires may mirror thyroid immune responses.

This clonotype was seen ten or more times. Its antigen remains undetermined. No base quality values were provided; no much bigger clone lies one nucleotide off. Moderately to severely active disease, a Clinical Activity Score of at least 3, a NOSPECS grade of at least 4, and a duration under 3 months were present in ophthalmopathy patients. Exclusion was applied to patients with uncontrolled infections, other autoimmune diseases, pregnancy or lactation. Diagnoses were established on the basis of clinical symptoms, serum thyroxine and TRAb, thyroid ultrasound, and orbital computed tomography. PBMCs were isolated from about 9.1 ml of fresh peripheral blood by Ficoll-Paque density gradient centrifugation. Total RNA was extracted with Trizol reagent, and quality was checked on an Agilent 2100 Bioanalyzer. Amplification of TCR beta CDR3 regions was carried out from RNA transcripts. A first-round RT-PCR of the TCR CDR3 used the HTBI primer set with the Qiagen OneStep RT-PCR kit. A second multiplex PCR round built the libraries, followed by size selection and purification. Libraries were sequenced paired-end with 100 bp reads on an Illumina HiSeq2000. For the original study's pipeline: SOAPnuke was used to process the raw data, with reads discarded if the reads contained adapters or uncalled bases, had a mean Phred below 15, or lacked an exact constant-primer or identifier match. High-quality paired reads were merged using COPE v1.2.5, and each unique nucleotide sequence was defined as a clonotype. MiTCR v1.1 was used to align clonotypes to the IMGT TRBV, TRBD and TRBJ reference segments. The analysis was restricted to V-J combinations with a frequency above 0.0001, which together covered 99% to 99.2% of the repertoires. A TCS score was defined as the ratio between F50 (clonal expansion) and ExV (chaos), using BLOSUM62-based TCRdist between CDR3 peptides within each V-J. Welch's t-statistics and random forest reduced 500 to 650 V-J features to roughly 13, which were used in a naive Bayes classifier (R e1071). TCRdb trimmed the raw reads at Q25, called clones with MiXCR and kept productive beta chains. A single entry per CDR3 protein holds the most common genes and DNA from its merged rows. Here the V and J calls rest on TCRdb's processing, not on the authors' analysis. The sample data list around 540,000 distinct CDR3 sequences, and about 16% of these were observed just once. Around 32% of the sample comes from the top ten.

Trimmed from V: 1 base; trimmed from J: 7 bases; junction bases lacking a gene match: 5. Inclusive of the bounding cysteine and phenylalanine, the CDR3 is 15 residues long. Of all the DNA, just the CDR3 is kept, 45 bases in frame from base 1. The germline V gene sets CDR1 to SGHTA and CDR2 to FQGNSA. This clonotype was sampled from a woman aged 25 to 39 with Graves' ophthalmopathy. Sequenced: blood. The rearranged chain carries TRBV7-2 and TRBJ2-2; TRBD2 lines up with 8 middle nucleotides. The bases read TGTGCCAGCAGCTTAGATGCGACTAGCGTCGGGGAGCTGTTTTTT. It translates as CASSLDATSVGELFF.